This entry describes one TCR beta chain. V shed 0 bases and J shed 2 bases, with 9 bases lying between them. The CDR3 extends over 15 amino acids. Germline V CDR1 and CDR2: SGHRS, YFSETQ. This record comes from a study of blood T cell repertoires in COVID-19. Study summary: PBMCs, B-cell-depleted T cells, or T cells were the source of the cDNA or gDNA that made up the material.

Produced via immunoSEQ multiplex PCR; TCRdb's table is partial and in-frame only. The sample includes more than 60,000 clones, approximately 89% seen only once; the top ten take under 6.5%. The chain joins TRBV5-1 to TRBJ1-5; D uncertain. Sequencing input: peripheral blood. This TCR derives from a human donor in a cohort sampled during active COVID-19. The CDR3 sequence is CASSLAPQGNQPQHF. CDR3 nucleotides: TGCGCCAGCAGCTTGGCCCCTCAGGGCAATCAGCCCCAGCATTTT.